This section outlines one TCR beta chain sequence together with its context. This specimen belongs to a study of shared clonotypes between healthy human individuals. Study summary: Aged between 18 and 49, the donors were a couple of women and three men. A donor's plate count was three for CD4 naive and three for CD4 memory; CD8 naive had two and CD8 memory one.

This table comes from immunoSEQ multiplex PCR, and its TCRdb copy is limited to in-frame clones, with some not included. The table has under 1 million clones, approximately 96% seen once. Naive CD8 cells lacked CD45RO and underwent positive selection for CCR7, leaving out terminally differentiated effector memory CD45RA+ cells. Sequencing was carried out using naive CD8+ T cells sorted from blood. This TCR was sampled from a man aged 25 to 45 in good health.

CDR3 protein: CASSIWTGLNTEAFF. CDR3 nucleotide sequence: TGTGCCAGTAGTATCTGGACAGGGTTGAACACTGAAGCTTTCTTT. V and J are TRBV19 and TRBJ1-1; 8 bases are a match to TRBD1. Germline trimming cut 3 bases from V and 0 bases from J; bases unmatched to any gene: 3. CDR1 is LNHDA, CDR2 SQIVND, per germline (reference sequence). The CDR3 contains 15 residues.